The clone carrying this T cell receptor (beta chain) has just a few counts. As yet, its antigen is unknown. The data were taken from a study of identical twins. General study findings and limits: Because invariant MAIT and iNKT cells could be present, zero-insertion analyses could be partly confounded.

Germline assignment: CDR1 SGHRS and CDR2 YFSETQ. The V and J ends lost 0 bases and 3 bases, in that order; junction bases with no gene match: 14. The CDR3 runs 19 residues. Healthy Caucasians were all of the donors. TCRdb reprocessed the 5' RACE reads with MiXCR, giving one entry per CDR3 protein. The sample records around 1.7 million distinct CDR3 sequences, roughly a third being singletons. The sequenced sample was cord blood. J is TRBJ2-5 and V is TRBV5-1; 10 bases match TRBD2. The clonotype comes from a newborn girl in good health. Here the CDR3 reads CASSLVGSGLAAWEETQYF. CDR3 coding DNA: TGCGCCAGCAGCTTGGTAGGATCCGGACTAGCGGCCTGGGAAGAGACCCAGTACTTC. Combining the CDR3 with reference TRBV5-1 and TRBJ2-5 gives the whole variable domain KAGVTQTPRYLIKTRGQQVTLSCSPISGHRSVSWYQQTPGQGLQFLFEYFSETQRNKGNFPGRFSGRQFSNSRSEMNVSTLELGDSALYLCASSLVGSGLAAWEETQYFGPGTRLLVL.